This TCR beta chain was observed in a study of CD8+ T cells in alopecia areata. The CDR3 has 11 amino acids. Germline CDR1 SEHNR, CDR2 FQNEAQ (reference sequence). V lost 8 bases, J lost 5 bases, and 6 bases lay in between. Treatment in this sample: oral pan-JAK inhibitor, 5-10 mg twice daily. Extracted RNA was reverse transcribed, and the resulting cDNA served as sequencing template. Repertoires were generated with immunoSEQ multiplex PCR, while TCRdb's copy carries only in-frame clones and drops some. The sample carries about 180,000 clones, 53% recorded once. In its sample, this clone was seen a few times.

This clonotype was obtained from a human donor with alopecia areata. This rearrangement joins TRBV7-9 to TRBJ2-2; D is unresolved. Here the sequenced sample was CD8+ T cells sorted from blood, taken at week 24, from a patient treated with tofacitinib. CDR3 amino acids: CASPWTGELFF. CDR3 sequence (DNA): TGTGCCAGCCCCTGGACCGGGGAGCTGTTTTTT.